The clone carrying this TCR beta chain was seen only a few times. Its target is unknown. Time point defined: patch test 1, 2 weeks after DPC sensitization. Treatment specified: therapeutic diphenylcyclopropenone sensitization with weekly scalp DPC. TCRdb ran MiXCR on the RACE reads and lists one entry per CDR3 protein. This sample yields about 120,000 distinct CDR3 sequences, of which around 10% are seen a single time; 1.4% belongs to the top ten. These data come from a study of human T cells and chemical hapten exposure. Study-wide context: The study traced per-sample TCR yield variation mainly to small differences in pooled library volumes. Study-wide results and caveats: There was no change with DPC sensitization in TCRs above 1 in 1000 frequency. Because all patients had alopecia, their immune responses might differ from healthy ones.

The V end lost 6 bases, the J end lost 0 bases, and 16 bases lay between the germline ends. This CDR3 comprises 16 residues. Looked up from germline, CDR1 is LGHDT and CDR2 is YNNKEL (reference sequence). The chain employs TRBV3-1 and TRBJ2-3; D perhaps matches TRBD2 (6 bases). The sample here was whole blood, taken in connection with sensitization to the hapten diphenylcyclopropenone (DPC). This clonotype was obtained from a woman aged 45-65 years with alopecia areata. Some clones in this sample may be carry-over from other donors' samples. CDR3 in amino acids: CASSPPTRGSTDTQYF. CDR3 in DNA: TGTGCCAGCAGTCCGCCGACTAGAGGAAGCACAGATACGCAGTATTTT.